This T cell receptor (beta chain) was captured in a study of response to subunit inactivated influenza vaccine. One entry per CDR3 protein, called by TCRdb with MiXCR from the RT-PCR reads. The sample consists of more than 700,000 distinct CDR3 sequences, about 20% of them appearing once. This clonotype was recorded a few times. The target antigen is unknown. Study results and limitations: Authors suggested that a seasonal influenza vaccination recruits few new T cells each time.

The CDR3 covers 16 residues. The V segment lost 6 bases and the J segment 8 bases; nucleotides outside the gene matches: 16. J is TRBJ2-1 and V is TRBV12-3 or TRBV12-4; 7 nucleotides align to TRBD1. The clonotype was recovered from a man over 45 who received an inactivated influenza vaccine. Here the sequenced sample was PBMCs from blood, taken 5 to 6 days after vaccination. The chain's CDR3 is CASSRGRTGDLDEQFF. The CDR3 bases are TGTGCCAGCAGCCGGGGCCGAACAGGGGATCTTGATGAGCAGTTCTTC.